This TCR beta chain was sequenced in a study of blood T cells in healthy people across ages. Study findings and constraints: It was held that diversity estimates obtained from one million T cells represented underestimates. Samples with more naive T cells showed higher observed beta diversity.

The CDR3 is 15 residues long. For the second PCR, which ran for about 7 to 12 cycles, a sample-barcoded 5' primer and a J-beta primer mix were used. A 12-random-nucleotide template-switch adaptor tagged each cDNA molecule. In TCRdb, the 5' RACE reads were re-called with MiXCR into one record per CDR3 protein. The sample includes roughly 680,000 distinct CDR3 sequences, around 21% of them seen just once. This clonotype was detected once. Its antigen is not identified. A read error may account for a junction end that differs from germline. Sequencing used blood. This chain joins TRBV12-3 or TRBV12-4 and TRBJ2-3, with TRBD1 matching over 7 bases. This receptor was identified in a man between 65 and 85 years old in good health. CDR3 nucleotide sequence: TGTGCCAGCAGTTTAGACAGGGGAGTGGTAGATACACAGTATTTT. Its protein product is CASSLDRGVVDTQYF.